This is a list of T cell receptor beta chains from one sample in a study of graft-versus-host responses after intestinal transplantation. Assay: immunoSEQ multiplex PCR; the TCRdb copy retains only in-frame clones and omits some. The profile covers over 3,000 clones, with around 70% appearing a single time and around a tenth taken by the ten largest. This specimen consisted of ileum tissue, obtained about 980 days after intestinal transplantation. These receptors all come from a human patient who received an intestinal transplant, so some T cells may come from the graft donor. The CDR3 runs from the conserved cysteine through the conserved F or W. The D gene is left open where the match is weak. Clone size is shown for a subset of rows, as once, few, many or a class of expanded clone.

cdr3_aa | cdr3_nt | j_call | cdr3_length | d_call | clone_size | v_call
CAISYGGTNTGELFF | TGTGCCATCAGCTACGGGGGAACGAACACCGGGGAGCTGTTTTTT | TRBJ2-2 | 15 | . | . | TRBV10-3
CASSLWGAGNGEAFF | TGTGCCAGCAGTTTATGGGGGGCAGGGAACGGTGAAGCTTTCTTT | TRBJ1-1 | 15 | . | . | TRBV28
CASSDWGQFQETQYF | TGTGCCAGCAGTGATTGGGGGCAGTTCCAAGAGACCCAGTACTTC | TRBJ2-5 | 15 | . | . | TRBV6-1
CASSQIGGASSYEQYF | TGTGCCAGCAGCCAAATAGGAGGGGCGAGCTCCTACGAGCAGTACTTC | TRBJ2-7 | 16 | . | . | TRBV7-9
CASSPRGGETQYF | TGTGCCAGCTCACCACGAGGGGGAGAGACCCAGTACTTC | TRBJ2-5 | 13 | . | once | TRBV18
CASSSHQQGLGYTF | TGTGCCAGCAGTTCCCACCAACAGGGGCTTGGCTACACCTTC | TRBJ1-2 | 14 | TRBD1 | few | TRBV28
CASSDLGLAGVGDTQYF | TGTGCCAGCAGTGACCTCGGACTAGCGGGAGTGGGGGATACGCAGTATTTT | TRBJ2-3 | 17 | TRBD2 | . | TRBV6-4
CASSSRGNTIYF | TGTGCCAGCAGCTCGCGGGGAAACACCATATATTTT | TRBJ1-3 | 12 | . | . | TRBV7-6
CASTTSRRSGYGYTF | TGTGCCAGCACCACCTCCCGGCGTTCGGGATATGGCTACACCTTC | TRBJ1-2 | 15 | . | . | TRBV5-6
CASSLAARHANTGELFF | TGCGCCAGCAGCTTGGCGGCACGACATGCGAACACCGGGGAGCTGTTTTTT | TRBJ2-2 | 17 | . | . | TRBV5-1
CASKGEGRVTETQYF | TGTGCCAGCAAGGGGGAGGGGCGCGTCACGGAGACCCAGTACTTC | TRBJ2-5 | 15 | . | . | TRBV28
CASSAGTGGEYGHF | TGCGCCAGCAGCGCCGGGACAGGGGGAGAGTACGGGCACTTC | TRBJ2-4 | 14 | TRBD1 | . | TRBV5-1
CASRTSYNEQFF | TGTGCCAGCCGGACCTCCTACAATGAGCAGTTCTTC | TRBJ2-1 | 12 | . | . | TRBV6-1
CAIRGQDSGNTIYF | TGTGCCATCAGGGGACAGGACTCTGGAAACACCATATATTTT | TRBJ1-3 | 14 | TRBD1 | . | TRBV10-3
CASSPEAANYGYTF | TGCGCCAGCTCCCCTGAGGCAGCGAACTATGGCTACACCTTC | TRBJ1-2 | 14 | . | . | TRBV5-1
CASSQGGMSNQPQHF | TGCGCCAGCAGCCAAGGGGGGATGAGCAATCAGCCCCAGCATTTT | TRBJ1-5 | 15 | . | . | TRBV4-1
CASREGPSNQPQHF | TGTGCCAGTAGGGAAGGGCCTAGCAATCAGCCCCAGCATTTT | TRBJ1-5 | 14 | . | . | TRBV19
CASSQDLDSLWGSPLHF | TGTGCCAGCAGCCAAGATTTGGACAGCCTATGGGGTTCACCCCTCCACTTT | TRBJ1-6 | 17 | . | . | TRBV4-2
CASSPRAADTQYF | TGCGCCAGCAGCCCACGAGCGGCAGATACGCAGTATTTT | TRBJ2-3 | 13 | . | . | TRBV5-1
CASSEGTGRETQYF | TGTGCCAGCAGTGAAGGGACAGGGCGAGAGACCCAGTACTTC | TRBJ2-5 | 14 | TRBD1 | . | TRBV6-1
CASSQEPGQINQPQHF | TGCGCCAGCAGCCAGGAGCCGGGACAAATCAATCAGCCCCAGCATTTT | TRBJ1-5 | 16 | . | large | TRBV4-1
CASSPRLATNEKLFF | TGCGCCAGCAGCCCCAGGCTTGCAACTAATGAAAAACTGTTTTTT | TRBJ1-4 | 15 | . | . | TRBV5-1
CASRPTGLPSGANVLTF | TGTGCCAGCAGGCCGACAGGGCTTCCCTCTGGGGCCAACGTCCTGACTTTC | TRBJ2-6 | 17 | TRBD1 | once | TRBV28
CASSLERGRRETQYF | TGTGCCAGCAGCTTAGAACGGGGGAGAAGGGAGACCCAGTACTTC | TRBJ2-5 | 15 | . | . | TRBV7-9
CASSEASSGANVLTF | TGTGCCAGCAGTGAAGCCAGCTCTGGGGCCAACGTCCTGACTTTC | TRBJ2-6 | 15 | . | . | TRBV6-1
CASSKLSNNSPLHF | TGTGCCAGCAGCAAGTTGAGTAATAATTCACCCCTCCACTTT | TRBJ1-6 | 14 | . | . | TRBV6-1
CASSQDPSGGGDEQFF | TGCGCCAGCAGCCAAGATCCGAGCGGGGGTGGCGATGAGCAGTTCTTC | TRBJ2-1 | 16 | TRBD2 | few | TRBV4-1
CASSLATGNTEAFF | TGCGCCAGCAGCTTGGCGACAGGGAACACTGAAGCTTTCTTT | TRBJ1-1 | 14 | . | once | TRBV5-1
CASSSPGTGRTETQYF | TGTGCCAGCAGCTCTCCCGGGACAGGGAGGACGGAGACCCAGTACTTC | TRBJ2-5 | 16 | TRBD1 | . | TRBV5-4
CASSPARGLGYGYTF | TGTGCCAGCAGCCCCGCCAGGGGGCTAGGCTATGGCTACACCTTC | TRBJ1-2 | 15 | TRBD1 | . | TRBV7-9